Given below is one T cell receptor (beta chain) in context. Its antigen is undetermined. These data originate in a study of T-cell memory formation after mild COVID-19. Study results and limitations: Mainly CM and EM harbored the contracting CD4+ clones; mainly EMRA harbored the CD8+ ones. Later expanders leaned toward CD4+, whereas clones contracting from day 15 to 85 were balanced CD4/CD8. Nothing confirmed that second-wave clones peaking on day 37 were specific for SARS-CoV-2. The study detected some responding clones in pre-infection memory, suggesting cross-reactive memory joined.

V was clipped by 8 bases and J by 7 bases, with 15 bases between them. Per the germline V gene, CDR1 is SEHNR and CDR2 is FQNEAQ (reference sequence). The CDR3 extends over 14 amino acids. MiXCR, run by TCRdb on the 5' RACE reads, gives a single entry per CDR3 protein. The data hold roughly 250,000 distinct CDR3 sequences, with around 15% observed a single time. The clonotype originates from a man aged 18 to 29 who had mild COVID-19 (a few samples of this study predate the infection). Cell type and time point are not known. The specimen was PBMCs or a T cell subset sorted from them (not recorded which). The rearrangement links TRBV7-9 to TRBJ2-6; possibly TRBD2 for D (5 bases). The CDR3 region is CASEGGLGANVLTF. CDR3 nucleotide sequence: TGTGCCAGCGAGGGCGGCCTTGGAGCCAACGTCCTGACTTTC.